The clone carrying this T cell receptor (beta chain) was detected a few times. Its antigen is unidentified. Primers for the PCR totalled 60 Vbeta and 13 Jbeta. TCRdb's copy holds only in-frame clones and misses some; the assay was immunoSEQ multiplex PCR. The data show about 140,000 clones, approximately 80% seen once. Germline CDR1 reads MNHNY; CDR2 reads SVGAGI (reference sequence). V was clipped by 2 bases and J by 2 bases; unmatched bases: 2. The length of the CDR3 is 14 residues. The entry originates in a study of cytomegalovirus exposure and HLA in healthy donors. The overall study: Approximately 170 million T cells yielded some 120 million unique TCR beta sequences in earlier analysis.

Study-level findings and limits: As a later analysis showed, a missense DCLRE1C variant was linked to trimming of TCR beta V- and J-genes. Data from an earlier analysis indicated that most TCR beta V segments were productive either about 87% or about 30% of the time. A few CMV-associated chains were confirmed in vitro to be specific for CMV antigens.

The sequencing sample was made of PBMCs. The rearrangement links TRBV6-6 to TRBJ1-1, with 7 bases aligning to TRBD1. This receptor was taken from a man younger than 40 in good health and CMV-seropositive. The CDR3 here is CASSYEGANTEAFF. The CDR3 DNA follows: TGTGCCAGCAGTTACGAGGGGGCAAACACTGAAGCTTTCTTT.